Presented here are 9 T cell receptor beta chains from one specimen sequenced in a study of cytomegalovirus exposure and HLA in healthy donors. The PCR ran on 60 Vbeta and 13 Jbeta primers. Assay: immunoSEQ multiplex PCR; the TCRdb copy retains only in-frame clones and omits some. The sample consists of some 130,000 clones, 65% to 75% of them appearing once. The sample was PBMCs. The receptors come from a woman between 50 and 59 years old in good health and CMV-seropositive.

This chain links TRBV5-4 with TRBJ1-1, with 9 bases identical to TRBD1. This CDR3 contains 14 residues. Germline-derived CDR1 and CDR2 are SGHNT and YYREEE (reference sequence). With V trimmed by 4 bases and J by 1 base, 2 bases remained unmatched. The CDR3 DNA is TGTGCCAGCAGCCGGACAGGGGCGAACACTGAAGCTTTCTTT. As protein: CASSRTGANTEAFF.

This rearrangement joins TRBV19 to TRBJ1-3; no clear D. The V gene's germline CDR1 is LNHDA and CDR2 SQIVND (reference sequence). The V and J ends lost 6 bases and 0 bases respectively, with 15 bases between them. CDR3 length equals 16 residues. CDR3 nucleotide sequence: TGTGCCAGTAGCCCCTTGGCAGGCCGCTCTGGAAACACCATATATTTT. The encoded protein is CASSPLAGRSGNTIYF.

The genes are TRBV7-2 and TRBJ2-7; D is ambiguous. Germline V gene sequence: CDR1 SGHTA, CDR2 FQGNSA. The CDR3 length is 12 residues. With 5 bases removed from V and 6 bases from J, the gap between germline ends came to 11 bases. The CDR3 sequence: CASSHAEGEQYF. In DNA, the CDR3 is TGTGCCAGCAGCCACGCGGAAGGCGAGCAGTACTTC.

The chain links TRBV7-2 to TRBJ2-3; TRBD2 matches at 7 bases. Germline-derived CDR1 and CDR2 are SGHTA and FQGNSA. The J segment lost 0 bases and the V segment lost 3 bases, leaving 3 bases of the junction unmatched. The CDR3 is 15 residues long. CDR3 loop: CASSFGGGSTDTQYF. The CDR3 coding sequence is TGTGCCAGCAGCTTTGGCGGGGGAAGCACAGATACGCAGTATTTT. The whole variable domain, remainder taken from reference TRBV7-2 and TRBJ2-3, is GAGVSQSPSNKVTEKGKDVELRCDPISGHTALYWYRQSLGQGLEFLIYFQGNSAPDKSGLPSDRFSAERTGGSVSTLTIQRTQQEDSAVYLCASSFGGGSTDTQYFGPGTRLTVL.

This sequence joins TRBV4-2 and TRBJ2-7; 7 nucleotides agree with TRBD2. CDR3 length: 16 amino acids. Trimming took 3 bases from V and 3 from J; bases not matched to a gene: 11. In germline, CDR1 is LGHNA, CDR2 YNFKEQ. The CDR3 sequence is CASSHLGSGDYYEQYF. CDR3 coding DNA: TGTGCCAGCAGCCATCTTGGTTCGGGGGACTACTACGAGCAGTACTTC.

The chain is built from TRBV7-9 and TRBJ2-7; 8 bases are a match to TRBD2. Germline V gene data show CDR1 as SEHNR and CDR2 as FQNEAQ (reference sequence). This CDR3 spans 15 amino acids. The V gene end was trimmed by 5 bases and the J gene end by 3 bases; junction bases not matched to a gene: 9. The CDR3 region has the DNA TGTGCCAGCAGCGCCGGGGGGGGCCGCTACTACGAGCAGTACTTC. Its translation is CASSAGGGRYYEQYF. The whole variable domain, remainder taken from reference TRBV7-9 and TRBJ2-7, is DTGVSQNPRHKITKRGQNVTFRCDPISEHNRLYWYRQTLGQGPEFLTYFQNEAQLEKSRLLSDRFSAERPKGSFSTLEIQRTEQGDSAMYLCASSAGGGRYYEQYFGPGTRLTVT.

Comments on this clone: A much bigger clone sits one base away, suggesting this may be a read error. This sequence joins TRBV7-2 and TRBJ2-7; D may be TRBD2 (5 bases). The V gene's germline CDR1 is SGHTA and CDR2 FQGNSA. Trimming stripped 3 bases from V and 1 base from J, with 7 bases between. The CDR3 has 13 amino acids. In DNA, the CDR3 is TGTGCCAGCAGCTTGAGAGGGTCCTACGAGCAGTACTTC. This gives the protein CASSLRGSYEQYF. Full variable domain (missing parts from reference TRBV7-2 and TRBJ2-7): GAGVSQSPSNKVTEKGKDVELRCDPISGHTALYWYRQSLGQGLEFLIYFQGNSAPDKSGLPSDRFSAERTGGSVSTLTIQRTQQEDSAVYLCASSLRGSYEQYFGPGTRLTVT.

The chain recombines TRBV6-5 with TRBJ1-5, with D maybe TRBD1 (5 bases). V lost 6 bases and J lost 4, with 16 bases in between. The germline V gene encodes CDR1 MNHEY and CDR2 SVGAGI. The length of the CDR3 is 15 residues. The CDR3 protein is CASRRAGEGNQPQHF. The CDR3 nucleotides are TGTGCCAGCAGAAGGGCGGGGGAGGGGAATCAGCCCCAGCATTTT.

The chain recombines TRBV5-6 with TRBJ1-1; D gene uncertain. Germline-derived CDR1 and CDR2 are SGHDT and YYEEEE. The CDR3 length is 15 residues. Trimming removed 0 bases from V and 1 base from J, with 10 bases in between. CDR3 DNA sequence: TGTGCCAGCAGCTTGGTCCCCAACGGGAACACTGAAGCTTTCTTT. Its protein is CASSLVPNGNTEAFF.